The rows below give T cell receptor beta chains drawn from one sample of a study of OX40 agonist ivuxolimab in advanced cancers. Clones were sequenced by immunoSEQ multiplex PCR, and TCRdb holds only the in-frame ones, with some missing. The table includes tens of thousands of clones, roughly nine tenths detected once. The sample here was CD4+ or CD8+ T cells sorted from blood, taken in a trial of the OX40 agonist ivuxolimab. The receptor set was obtained from an adult with an advanced solid tumor such as melanoma, head and neck, liver or kidney cancer. CDR3s include the opening cysteine and the closing phenylalanine or tryptophan. Each record gives: D gene, clone size, V gene, J gene, CDR3 protein, CDR3 DNA. The D gene is left open where the match is weak. Clone size appears in some rows only: once, few, many, or a class for an expanded clone.

>.|.|TRBV6-6|TRBJ1-2
CASRPSRQGDGYTF
TGTGCCAGCAGGCCCTCCCGCCAGGGAGATGGCTACACCTTC
>.|.|TRBV5-4|TRBJ1-2
CASSLDRGGVGGYTF
TGTGCCAGCAGCTTGGATCGGGGGGGCGTGGGTGGCTACACCTTC
>.|.|TRBV5-4|TRBJ2-5
CASSLVASQETQYF
TGTGCCAGCAGCTTGGTAGCGTCCCAAGAGACCCAGTACTTC
>TRBD2|.|TRBV28|TRBJ2-3
CASSLGLAGADTQYF
TGTGCCAGCAGCCTTGGACTAGCGGGAGCAGATACGCAGTATTTT
>TRBD2|.|TRBV2|TRBJ2-7
CASSKLGGVNYEQYF
TGTGCCAGCAGCAAGCTGGGGGGGGTGAACTACGAGCAGTACTTC
>.|.|TRBV27|TRBJ2-7
CASSKHSSYEQYF
TGTGCCAGCAGTAAGCACAGCTCCTACGAGCAGTACTTC
>.|.|TRBV4-1|TRBJ2-3
CASNVAGTDTQYF
TGCGCCTCCAATGTCGCCGGCACAGATACGCAGTATTTT
>TRBD2|.|TRBV5-1|TRBJ2-7
CASSLAGGPGEQYF
TGCGCCAGCAGCTTGGCGGGAGGGCCAGGGGAGCAGTACTTC
>.|.|TRBV5-6|TRBJ2-2
CASSGWVTGELFF
TGTGCCAGCTCGGGTTGGGTCACCGGGGAGCTGTTTTTT
>.|.|TRBV4-1|TRBJ2-5
CASSQGPPTGNGETQYF
TGCGCCAGCAGCCAAGGGCCCCCTACGGGGAACGGGGAGACCCAGTACTTC
>.|.|TRBV5-4|TRBJ2-5
CASSLAGLGEDETQYF
TGTGCCAGCAGCTTGGCCGGACTGGGGGAGGATGAGACCCAGTACTTC
>TRBD2|.|TRBV27|TRBJ2-3
CASSLGALAGVDTQYF
TGTGCCAGCAGTTTAGGCGCACTAGCGGGAGTAGATACGCAGTATTTT
>.|.|TRBV20-1|TRBJ1-5
CSARYNQPQHF
TGCAGTGCTCGCTATAATCAGCCCCAGCATTTT
>TRBD1|.|TRBV6-1|TRBJ2-1
CASRFTGTGGNEQFF
TGTGCCAGCAGATTCACCGGGACAGGGGGGAATGAGCAGTTCTTC
>.|.|TRBV5-1|TRBJ2-6
CASSTGTADGGVGSGANVLTF
TGCGCCAGCAGCACCGGGACAGCGGACGGCGGGGTAGGCTCTGGGGCCAACGTCCTGACTTTC
>.|.|TRBV5-6|TRBJ2-6
CASSSQGTNVLTF
TGTGCCAGCAGCTCCCAGGGAACCAACGTCCTGACTTTC
>.|few|TRBV7-9|TRBJ1-2
CASSSMRANYGYTF
TGTGCCAGCAGCTCAATGCGAGCAAACTATGGCTACACCTTC
>.|.|TRBV4-1|TRBJ2-5
CASSLYSGQSETQYF
TGCGCCAGCAGCCTATACTCTGGACAGTCAGAGACCCAGTACTTC
>TRBD2|.|TRBV27|TRBJ2-7
CASSAASGSSYEQYF
TGTGCCAGCAGTGCGGCTAGCGGGAGTTCCTACGAGCAGTACTTC
>TRBD1|.|TRBV10-3|TRBJ1-2
CAISESRDRGNYGYTF
TGTGCCATCAGTGAGTCGAGGGACAGGGGCAACTATGGCTACACCTTC
>.|.|TRBV5-1|TRBJ1-4
CASSLPEPGNEKLFF
TGCGCCAGCAGCCTACCTGAGCCAGGGAACGAAAAACTGTTTTTT
>.|.|TRBV2|TRBJ1-5
CASSPDRPYSNQPQHF
TGTGCCAGCAGCCCCGACAGACCCTATAGCAATCAGCCCCAGCATTTT
>TRBD1|once|TRBV6-5|TRBJ1-2
CASSYTGGADYGYTF
TGTGCCAGCAGTTATACAGGGGGCGCGGACTATGGCTACACCTTC
>TRBD1|.|TRBV7-2|TRBJ1-1
CASSSQGAGNTEAFF
TGTGCCAGCAGCTCGCAGGGGGCAGGGAACACTGAAGCTTTCTTT
>.|.|TRBV7-2|TRBJ1-5
CASSYYSNQPQHF
TGTGCCAGCAGTTATTATAGCAATCAGCCCCAGCATTTT
>.|few|TRBV25-1|TRBJ1-2
CASRGRPGRYGYTF
TGTGCCAGCAGGGGGAGACCGGGCCGCTATGGCTACACCTTC
>TRBD1|.|TRBV10-2|TRBJ1-1
CASSRDSWRTEAFF
TGCGCCAGCAGTAGGGACAGTTGGAGAACTGAAGCTTTCTTT
>.|.|TRBV4-1|TRBJ2-2
CASSQDPGRLLRRAGELFF
TGCGCCAGCAGCCAAGATCCAGGCCGACTCCTAAGACGGGCCGGGGAGCTGTTTTTT
>.|.|TRBV2|TRBJ2-2
CASKQSGSTGELFF
TGTGCCAGCAAACAAAGCGGTAGCACCGGGGAGCTGTTTTTT
>.|.|TRBV6-5|TRBJ1-5
CASRKDSLNQPQHF
TGTGCCAGCAGAAAGGACAGCCTCAATCAGCCCCAGCATTTT
>TRBD1|.|TRBV18|TRBJ2-3
CASSPFTGTALTDTQYF
TGTGCCAGCTCACCATTCACCGGGACAGCTCTCACAGATACGCAGTATTTT
>.|.|TRBV11-2|TRBJ1-1
CASSLGEMTEAFF
TGTGCCAGCAGCTTGGGGGAAATGACTGAAGCTTTCTTT
>.|.|TRBV4-1|TRBJ2-6
CASSQDGAGAGANVLTF
TGCGCCAGCAGCCAAGATGGGGCAGGGGCTGGGGCCAACGTCCTGACTTTC
>.|.|TRBV6-5|TRBJ2-1
CASSYGLATFNEQFF
TGTGCCAGCAGTTACGGGTTGGCTACTTTCAATGAGCAGTTCTTC
>TRBD1|.|TRBV4-1|TRBJ1-2
CASSHIVRDRGRGVYGYTF
TGCGCCAGCAGCCATATCGTCCGGGACAGGGGGCGCGGAGTCTATGGCTACACCTTC
>TRBD1|.|TRBV6-6|TRBJ1-4
CASSRDRNEKLFF
TGTGCCAGCAGTAGGGACAGGAATGAAAAACTGTTTTTT
>TRBD1|.|TRBV6-4|TRBJ1-5
CASSEKWDRDLRDNQPQHF
TGTGCCAGCAGTGAAAAGTGGGACAGGGATCTTAGGGATAATCAGCCCCAGCATTTT